This TCR beta chain was observed in a study of blood T cell repertoires in COVID-19. Original analysis: Cell counts per sample came from amplifying reference gene primers. Profiling relied on immunoSEQ multiplex PCR, and the TCRdb table lists in-frame clones only, not all of them. V and J calls and clone size are copied from that table; D and trimming were computed from the DNA. The table records about 200,000 clones, 82% of them present only once. The CDR3 is made up of 13 amino acids. Germline V gene sequence: CDR1 SGHDT, CDR2 YYEEEE. V shed 1 base, J shed 3 bases, and the junction held 1 base outside the gene matches. The table lists this clone with a count of one.

Specimen: peripheral blood. V usage is TRBV5-6 and J usage is TRBJ2-7, with 7 bases matching TRBD1. The clonotype was recovered from a human donor with acute or convalescent COVID-19. The donor label of this sample is uncertain. CDR3 nucleotide sequence: TGTGCCAGCAGCTTGAACAGGGGCTACGAGCAGTACTTC. This gives the protein CASSLNRGYEQYF. Together with reference TRBV5-6 and TRBJ2-7, the CDR3 gives the full variable domain: DAGVTQSPTHLIKTRGQQVTLRCSPKSGHDTVSWYQQALGQGPQFIFQYYEEEERQRGNFPDRFSGHQFPNYSSELNVNALLLGDSALYLCASSLNRGYEQYFGPGTRLTVT.